Listed here is a single T cell receptor beta chain. What it binds is unknown. This sample was taken from a study of T cell repertoires in cytomegalovirus infection. Study-wide background: Indicated by public TCR beta signatures were CMV infection and matching HLA type.

Overall study results and limits: Cumulative public TCR beta family frequency identified carriers of CMV plus the relevant HLA. The ex vivo response was dominated by HLA-C-restricted CMV-specific TCR beta clonotypes.

Per germline, CDR1 MNHNY and CDR2 SVGAGI (reference sequence). Deletions cut 2 bases from V and 5 bases from J, with 6 bases between. The CDR3 runs to 13 residues. TCRdb re-derived calls from the reads in MiXCR, one entry per CDR3 protein. The sample consists of about half a million distinct CDR3 sequences, 33% of them appearing once. The sequence came from a human donor in good health (CMV status not recorded). Some clones in this sample may be carry-over from other donors' samples. The chain has TRBV6-6 and TRBJ2-2; D gene unclear. Sequencing was performed on cultured PBMCs, taken from culture after CMV antigen stimulation. The CDR3: CASSYGETGELFF. DNA for the CDR3: TGTGCCAGCAGTTACGGGGAAACCGGGGAGCTGTTTTTT.